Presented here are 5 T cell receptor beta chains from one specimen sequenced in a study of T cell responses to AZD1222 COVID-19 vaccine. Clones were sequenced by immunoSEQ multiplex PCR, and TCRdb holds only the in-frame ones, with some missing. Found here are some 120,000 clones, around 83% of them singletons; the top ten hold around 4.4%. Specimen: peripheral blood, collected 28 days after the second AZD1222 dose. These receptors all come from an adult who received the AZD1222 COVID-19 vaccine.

DNA of the CDR3: TGTGCCAGCAGTTACGGAGGGGACCTAGAGACCCAGTACTTC. Translating gives CASSYGGDLETQYF. The chain recombines TRBV6-2 or TRBV6-3 with TRBJ2-5; a weak D match, TRBD2 (6 bases). Germline CDR1 reads MNHEY; CDR2 reads SVGEGT. V was clipped by 2 bases and J by 4 bases, with 11 bases between them. This CDR3 is built from 14 residues.

Here the CDR3 reads CASSQGGTYEQYF. The CDR3 bases are TGCGCCAGCAGCCAGGGAGGGACCTACGAGCAGTACTTC. This rearrangement joins TRBV5-1 to TRBJ2-7; 7 bases are shared with TRBD2. J lost 2 bases, V lost 4 bases, and 3 bases had no gene match. The CDR3 spans 13 residues. Germline assignment: CDR1 SGHRS and CDR2 YFSETQ.

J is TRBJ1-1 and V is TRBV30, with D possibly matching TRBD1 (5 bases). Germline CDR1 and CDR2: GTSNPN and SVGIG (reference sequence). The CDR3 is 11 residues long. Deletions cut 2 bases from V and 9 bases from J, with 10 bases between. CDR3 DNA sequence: TGTGCCTGGAGTCGGCAGGGTAAAGCTTTCTTT. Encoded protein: CAWSRQGKAFF.

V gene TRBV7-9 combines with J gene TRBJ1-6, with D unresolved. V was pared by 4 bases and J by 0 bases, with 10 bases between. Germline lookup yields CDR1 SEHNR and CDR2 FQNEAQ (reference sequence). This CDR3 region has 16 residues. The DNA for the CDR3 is TGTGCCAGCAGCTCTTCCCTGGGCTCCTATAATTCACCCCTCCACTTT. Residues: CASSSSLGSYNSPLHF.

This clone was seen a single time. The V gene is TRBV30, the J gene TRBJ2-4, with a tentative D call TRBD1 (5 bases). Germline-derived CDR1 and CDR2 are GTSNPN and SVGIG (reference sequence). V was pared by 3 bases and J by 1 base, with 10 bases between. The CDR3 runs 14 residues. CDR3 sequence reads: CAWRSKGAKNIQYF. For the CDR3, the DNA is TGTGCCTGGAGAAGCAAGGGGGCCAAAAACATTCAGTACTTC.